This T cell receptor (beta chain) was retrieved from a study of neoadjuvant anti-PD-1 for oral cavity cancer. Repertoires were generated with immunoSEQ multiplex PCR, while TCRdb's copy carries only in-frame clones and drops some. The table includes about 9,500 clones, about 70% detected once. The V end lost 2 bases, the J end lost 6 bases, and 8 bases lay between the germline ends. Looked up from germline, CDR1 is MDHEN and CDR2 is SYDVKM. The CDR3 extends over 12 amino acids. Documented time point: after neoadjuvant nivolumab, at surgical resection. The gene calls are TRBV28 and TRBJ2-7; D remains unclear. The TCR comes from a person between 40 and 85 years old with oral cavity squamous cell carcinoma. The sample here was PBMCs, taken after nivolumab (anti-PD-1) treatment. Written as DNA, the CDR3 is TGTGCCAGCAGTTTAACGAGTAGCGAGCAGTACTTC. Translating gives CASSLTSSEQYF.